These 18 T cell receptor beta chains were all obtained from the same sample, sequenced in a study of beta chain features in type 1 diabetes (dated by TCRdb to between 2018 and 2020). General findings and caveats noted by the study authors: A moderate but significant shortening of TCRB CDR3 length was observed in type 1 diabetes patients in all four CD4+ subsets.

Libraries were built with the immunoSEQ multiplex PCR assay. All of the isolated RNA was reverse transcribed with the High Capacity cDNA Reverse Transcription Kit, so expressed TCRB transcripts were sequenced. Entries here come from immuneACCESS through TCRdb and include only in-frame sequences with V and J called. Some clones fail to appear in such tables; in the studies checked, an unresolved V gene covers under half of the shortfall, and the cause of the remainder is unknown. This sample holds approximately 160,000 clones; about 9.4% were observed only once. The top ten constitute approximately 0.5% of the sample. No antigen has been assigned to these receptors. Sequencing input: central memory CD4+ T cells from blood. These receptors originate from a man aged 30-40 years with type 1 diabetes.

This clone has only one observation. The chain has TRBV7-9 and TRBJ2-1, with 13 bases fitting TRBD2. Losses at the gene ends were 5 bases for V and 1 base for J; bases not matched to a gene: 5. Germline CDR1 is SEHNR and CDR2 is FQNEAQ (reference sequence). The CDR3 covers 17 residues. The CDR3 is CASSTGTSGTSYNEQFF. In DNA form, the CDR3 reads TGTGCCAGCAGCACCGGGACTAGCGGGACTTCCTACAATGAGCAGTTCTTC.

The rearrangement links TRBV9 to TRBJ2-3; 8 nucleotides line up with TRBD2. CDR1 SGDLS and CDR2 YYNGEE come from the germline V gene. Trimming at V came to 4 bases and at J to 1 base, leaving 8 bases not matched to a gene. CDR3 length: 16 amino acids. CDR3: CASSFSGKRGTDTQYF. Here the CDR3 DNA reads TGTGCCAGCAGCTTTAGCGGGAAGAGAGGCACAGATACGCAGTATTTT.

This clone was recorded at least ten times. The rearrangement uses TRBV30 and TRBJ2-3; no definite D call. V gave up 3 bases and J gave up 0 bases, with 4 bases separating them. Germline CDR1 GTSNPN, CDR2 SVGIG (reference sequence). The CDR3 has 12 residues. CDR3 residues: CAWSVSTDTQYF. The CDR3 DNA follows: TGTGCCTGGAGCGTTAGCACAGATACGCAGTATTTT.

The genes are TRBV5-5 and TRBJ2-2, with D perhaps matching TRBD2 (6 bases). The germline V and J ends were trimmed by 1 base and 0 bases, with 10 bases remaining between them. There are 16 residues in the CDR3. The germline CDR1 and CDR2 sequences are SGHKS and YYEKEE (reference sequence). The CDR3 protein is CASSLWPGANTGELFF. The CDR3 DNA reads as TGTGCCAGCAGCTTGTGGCCGGGAGCGAACACCGGGGAGCTGTTTTTT.

CDR3 bases: TGTGCCAGCAGCGTAGCCCCTAGCGGCTCATACACAGATACGCAGTATTTT. This sequence encodes CASSVAPSGSYTDTQYF. The chain combines TRBV9 with TRBJ2-3; 7 positions agree with TRBD2. V gave up 0 bases and J gave up 2 bases; unmatched junction bases: 9. The CDR3 sequence is 17 residues long. Germline V gene lookup returns CDR1 SGDLS and CDR2 YYNGEE.

The chain uses TRBV5-4 and TRBJ2-5, with 7 bases that match TRBD1. The CDR3 covers 13 residues. Looked up from germline, CDR1 is SGHNT and CDR2 is YYREEE (reference sequence). V shed 4 bases and J 8 bases; nucleotides not matched to a gene: 8. In DNA form, the CDR3 reads TGTGCCAGCAGCACTGGGACAGAACAAACCCAGTACTTC. This gives the protein CASSTGTEQTQYF. Variable domain in full (rest from reference TRBV5-4 and TRBJ2-5): ETGVTQSPTHLIKTRGQQVTLRCSSQSGHNTVSWYQQALGQGPQFIFQYYREEENGRGNFPPRFSGLQFPNYSSELNVNALELDDSALYLCASSTGTEQTQYFGPGTRLLVL.

V and J are TRBV7-3 and TRBJ2-4; 8 bases are shared with TRBD2. V was pared by 5 bases and J by 9 bases, with 6 bases of the junction left unmatched. The CDR3 sequence is 13 residues long. The germline gives CDR1 SGHTA, CDR2 FQGTGA. DNA of the CDR3: TGTGCCAGCAGCAGTAGCGGGACGGGCATTCAGTACTTC. Translating it yields CASSSSGTGIQYF. The complete variable domain, with remaining parts taken from reference TRBV7-3 and TRBJ2-4, reads GAGVSQTPSNKVTEKGKYVELRCDPISGHTALYWYRQSLGQGPEFLIYFQGTGAADDSGLPNDRFFAVRPEGSVSTLKIQRTERGDSAVYLCASSSSGTGIQYFGAGTRLSVL.

This chain connects TRBV7-9 to TRBJ2-3; D may be TRBD1 (5 bases). The CDR3 covers 15 residues. Germline lookup yields CDR1 SEHNR and CDR2 FQNEAQ (reference sequence). The ends were cut back, 5 bases at V and 0 bases at J, with 12 bases in the middle. DNA for the CDR3: TGTGCCAGCAGCCGCACACAGGACAGCACAGATACGCAGTATTTT. This gives the protein CASSRTQDSTDTQYF.

V gene TRBV11-2 combines with J gene TRBJ2-5; the match to TRBD2 covers 8 bases. The CDR3 is made up of 16 amino acids. In germline, CDR1 is SGHAT, CDR2 FQNNGV. J lost 2 bases, V lost 5 bases, and 10 bases had no gene match. CDR3 coding DNA: TGTGCCAGCAGCCCGTTTAGCGGGATTGCGCAAGAGACCCAGTACTTC. Amino acid sequence: CASSPFSGIAQETQYF.

This clone was seen a handful of times. The chain uses TRBV4-2 and TRBJ2-1; 9 nucleotides match TRBD2. The CDR3 has 17 residues. Per germline, CDR1 LGHNA and CDR2 YNFKEQ. Germline trimming cut 5 bases from V and 8 bases from J; bases unmatched to any gene: 16. The CDR3 loop is CASSLVPGLAIGDEQFF. Written as DNA, the CDR3 is TGTGCCAGCAGCTTGGTCCCGGGACTAGCTATTGGCGATGAGCAGTTCTTC.

The chain links TRBV6-5 to TRBJ2-6; no clear D. Per germline, CDR1 MNHEY and CDR2 SVGAGI. V dropped 5 bases and J dropped 2 bases, with 10 bases sitting between them. This CDR3 has 15 amino acids. The CDR3 coding sequence is TGTGCCAGCAGTCCCGGTTACGCTGGGGCCAACGTCCTGACTTTC. Residues: CASSPGYAGANVLTF.

This chain connects TRBV30 to TRBJ1-4, with 7 bases aligning to TRBD1. The CDR3 totals 13 residues. V was clipped by 5 bases and J by 4 bases; unmatched bases: 4. Germline V lookup: CDR1 GTSNPN, CDR2 SVGIG (reference sequence). This CDR3 reads CAWAGTVNEKLFF. The CDR3 bases are TGTGCCTGGGCCGGGACAGTTAATGAAAAACTGTTTTTT.

This clone has just a few counts. The sample holds other DNA sequences that translate to the same CDR3. This chain connects TRBV5-1 to TRBJ2-1; 8 bases agree with TRBD1. The CDR3 length is 14 residues. CDR1 and CDR2 from the germline V gene are SGHRS and YFSETQ. The J segment lost 7 bases and the V segment lost 0 bases, leaving 3 bases of the junction unmatched. The CDR3 protein is CASSLGTGYNEQFF. The CDR3 DNA follows: TGCGCCAGCAGCTTGGGGACAGGGTATAATGAGCAGTTCTTC.

This clone was counted a few times. The chain couples TRBV28 to TRBJ1-2; 10 bases are a match to TRBD1. V trimming: 2 bases; J trimming: 7 bases; junction bases outside the gene matches: 4. Per germline, CDR1 MDHEN and CDR2 SYDVKM. The CDR3 is 14 residues long. In nucleotides, the CDR3 is TGTGCCAGCAGTTTACTGGACAGGGGGTCTGGCTACACCTTC. It translates to CASSLLDRGSGYTF.

This clone was picked up a small number of times. The rearrangement uses TRBV5-1 and TRBJ2-5; tentatively, D is TRBD2 (6 bases). Germline CDR1 SGHRS, CDR2 YFSETQ. V lost 1 base to trimming and J lost 7 bases, with 17 bases between them. There are 15 residues in the CDR3. The DNA for the CDR3 is TGCGCCAGCAGCTTGTTGGGCGGGACCGTCGGGACCCAGTACTTC. Its protein is CASSLLGGTVGTQYF.

The CDR3 nucleotides are TGCAGCGTTACAGCGGGAGTTGGAGATACGCAGTATTTT. Residues: CSVTAGVGDTQYF. This chain connects TRBV29-1 to TRBJ2-3, with 8 bases aligning to TRBD2. The CDR3 is made up of 13 amino acids. Germline assignment: CDR1 SQVTM and CDR2 ANQGSEA. The V gene end was trimmed by 5 bases and the J gene end by 5 bases; junction bases not matched to a gene: 6.

The V and J genes are TRBV5-1 and TRBJ2-3, with D maybe TRBD1 (6 bases). Trimming took off 1 base at V and 4 bases at J, with 13 bases between the two ends. Germline V gene data show CDR1 as SGHRS and CDR2 as YFSETQ. The CDR3 spans 15 residues. The CDR3 nucleotides are TGCGCCAGCAGCTTGAACCAGGGGTTCGCAGATACGCAGTATTTT. It yields the protein CASSLNQGFADTQYF. Combining the CDR3 with reference TRBV5-1 and TRBJ2-3 gives the whole variable domain KAGVTQTPRYLIKTRGQQVTLSCSPISGHRSVSWYQQTPGQGLQFLFEYFSETQRNKGNFPGRFSGRQFSNSRSEMNVSTLELGDSALYLCASSLNQGFADTQYFGPGTRLTVL.

This clone turned up a few times. The chain employs TRBV23-1 and TRBJ2-1; no firm D call. Being an ORF, TRBV23-1 has a function that is uncertain. The CDR3 has 16 amino acids. V lost 7 bases and J lost 3, with 19 bases in between. CDR3 nucleotide sequence: TGCGCCAGCATCCAGACTTCCCCTTTAAGCTACAATGAGCAGTTCTTC. As protein: CASIQTSPLSYNEQFF.